The clone carrying this T cell receptor (beta chain) was detected a few times. Antigen specificity is unknown. J was trimmed by 3 bases and V by 4 bases; bases with no gene match: 7. Looked up from germline, CDR1 is SGHDT and CDR2 is YYEEEE. The CDR3 loop spans 16 amino acids. At the survey level, the v3.0 immunoSEQ assay was run. Sequenced by immunoSEQ multiplex PCR; TCRdb stores in-frame clones only, minus some. The data hold tens of thousands of clones, with 80% to 90% observed a single time. These data are taken from a study of long-term antiretroviral therapy in people with HIV. Study at large: By about a decade, the earliest samples predate the 2015 immediate-ART recommendation.

Notes on the study in general: In the period from about 2003 to 2017, blood was collected, possibly under older ART regimens.

The chain uses TRBV5-6 and TRBJ2-1, with 10 bases aligning to TRBD2. Specimen: unsorted PBMCs, collected 2.2 years after starting antiretroviral therapy. This clonotype was sampled from a man aged 18 to 30 with HIV. CDR3 in amino acids: CASSASGGTFYNEQFF. The CDR3 region has the DNA TGTGCCAGCAGCGCTAGCGGGGGAACGTTCTACAATGAGCAGTTCTTC.